This is a list of T cell receptor beta chains from one sample in a study of graft-versus-host responses after intestinal transplantation. The protocol was immunoSEQ multiplex PCR, while the TCRdb copy is restricted to in-frame clones and leaves out a portion. Here the sample spans roughly 110,000 clones, about 87% being singletons. These receptors have no known antigen. The specimen was unstimulated CD4+ T cells sorted from spleen or lymph node cells, collected before transplant. These receptors all stem from a human donor who was the organ donor for an intestinal transplant. Both conserved end residues are part of each CDR3.

v_gene: TRBV30
CDR3aa: CAWSVGLSNTGELFF

v_gene: TRBV6-5
CDR3aa: CASSSRGGATYEQYF

v_gene: TRBV13
CDR3aa: CASSGGPKVGGYEQYF

v_gene: TRBV2
CDR3aa: CASSGNTGIRGYTF

v_gene: TRBV19
CDR3aa: CASSIRTTRADTQYF

v_gene: TRBV6-1
CDR3aa: CASSVYGVRVEGGTQYF

v_gene: TRBV7-3
CDR3aa: CASSLEGSGSEAFF

v_gene: TRBV5-1
CDR3aa: CASSNQDRGPTEAFF

v_gene: TRBV5-1
CDR3aa: CASSLGGDSYEQYF

v_gene: TRBV6-5
CDR3aa: CASSYGTGGYGYTF

v_gene: TRBV5-4
CDR3aa: CASSLRETNEKLFF

v_gene: TRBV15
CDR3aa: CATSRDPRQANSPLHF

v_gene: TRBV28
CDR3aa: CASSLGSQTQHF

v_gene: TRBV5-8
CDR3aa: CASSLGLAGEGSSGANVLTF

v_gene: TRBV9
CDR3aa: CASSGPYGGFNPDTQYF

v_gene: TRBV19
CDR3aa: CASSPLPGRAGGTQYF

v_gene: TRBV2
CDR3aa: CASSDRGGNSPLHF

v_gene: TRBV15
CDR3aa: CATTRDRGPEDTQYF

v_gene: TRBV5-1
CDR3aa: CASSLVPDTGELFF

v_gene: TRBV2
CDR3aa: CASMYGTSYNEQFF

v_gene: TRBV29-1
CDR3aa: CSVVVSWTQYF

v_gene: TRBV7-9
CDR3aa: CASSLGGTGGNSPLHF

v_gene: TRBV6-1
CDR3aa: CASSGQGTTNEKLFF

v_gene: TRBV10-1
CDR3aa: CASSESPAGGYNEQFF

v_gene: TRBV7-2
CDR3aa: CASSSYRGRDYEQYF

v_gene: TRBV2
CDR3aa: CASSVEGGSHDTQYF

v_gene: TRBV7-2
CDR3aa: CASSSRNDNEQFF